Each of the 32 T cell receptor beta chains below was sequenced from the same sample in a study of cytomegalovirus exposure and HLA in healthy donors. Primers: 60 Vbeta forward and 13 Jbeta reverse. The assay was immunoSEQ multiplex PCR, and TCRdb's table has in-frame clones only and misses some. The data hold 50,000 or so clones, with 65% to 85% observed a single time. Sample: PBMCs. Receptor source: a man aged 18 to 30 in good health and CMV-seronegative.

This clone was observed a few times. The chain uses TRBV4-2 and TRBJ2-7; 8 bases are shared with TRBD2. The CDR3 has 15 residues. Trimming cost V 0 bases and J 0 bases; bases outside gene matches: 1. CDR1 LGHNA and CDR2 YNFKEQ come from the germline V gene. CDR3 residues: CASSQESGSSYEQYF. CDR3 bases: TGTGCCAGCAGCCAAGAAAGCGGGAGCTCCTACGAGCAGTACTTC.

The CDR3 sequence: CASSPWTGKEYF. Here the CDR3 DNA reads TGCGCCAGCAGCCCCTGGACAGGCAAGGAGTATTTT. The chain uses TRBV5-1 and TRBJ2-3, with 7 bases matching TRBD1. Trimming removed 4 bases from V and 13 bases from J; junction bases left unmatched: 9. The CDR3 runs 12 residues. The germline CDR1 and CDR2 sequences are SGHRS and YFSETQ.

The chain links TRBV7-9 to TRBJ2-2, with D maybe TRBD2 (5 bases). There are 16 residues in the CDR3. From germline, CDR1 is SEHNR and CDR2 FQNEAQ (reference sequence). Trimming removed 5 bases at V and 4 bases at J, with 17 bases between. The CDR3 loop reads CASSPMGSDTTGELFF. For the CDR3, the DNA is TGTGCCAGCAGCCCCATGGGGAGTGATACCACCGGGGAGCTGTTTTTT.

V gene TRBV4-3 combines with J gene TRBJ2-7, with 8 bases that match TRBD2. The trim removed 1 base at V and 4 bases at J, leaving 9 bases unmatched. The CDR3 has 16 amino acids. Germline lookup yields CDR1 LGHNA and CDR2 YSLEER. Written as DNA, the CDR3 is TGCGCCAGCAGCCAAGCTTCCAGCGGGAGCTCGTACGAGCAGTACTTC. As protein: CASSQASSGSSYEQYF.

The rearrangement joins TRBV10-2 to TRBJ2-7, with TRBD1 matching 8 bases. J lost 6 bases, V lost 2 bases, and 3 bases had no gene match. This CDR3 spans 13 amino acids. Germline V gene lookup returns CDR1 WSHSY and CDR2 SAAADI. The CDR3 protein is CASSEGQGSEQYF. CDR3 coding DNA: TGCGCCAGCAGTGAGGGACAGGGAAGCGAGCAGTACTTC.

The chain has TRBV5-1 and TRBJ2-7; 7 nucleotides line up with TRBD1. The CDR3 covers 12 residues. CDR1 and CDR2 (germline): SGHRS, YFSETQ. The V segment lost 1 base and the J segment 6 bases; nucleotides outside the gene matches: 1. The CDR3: CASSLTGVEQYF. The CDR3 nucleotides are TGCGCCAGCAGCTTGACAGGGGTCGAGCAGTACTTC.

In its sample, this clone was seen once. The chain combines TRBV5-1 with TRBJ2-5, with 7 nucleotides matching TRBD1. With V trimmed by 1 base and J by 5 bases, 2 bases remained unmatched. Germline assignment: CDR1 SGHRS and CDR2 YFSETQ. CDR3 size: 13 residues. The DNA of the CDR3 is TGCGCCAGCAGCTTGTTACAGGGGGAGACCCAGTACTTC. Protein product: CASSLLQGETQYF.

This chain connects TRBV9 to TRBJ2-5; TRBD2 matches at 8 bases. The V segment lost 1 base and the J segment 3 bases; nucleotides outside the gene matches: 5. Per the germline V gene, CDR1 is SGDLS and CDR2 is YYNGEE. The CDR3 covers 15 residues. The CDR3 loop reads CASSVPGLGEETQYF. CDR3 sequence (DNA): TGTGCCAGCAGCGTACCGGGACTAGGAGAAGAGACCCAGTACTTC.

This clone was recorded a few times. The chain is built from TRBV28 and TRBJ1-1; the match to TRBD1 covers 8 bases. This CDR3 has 15 residues. The germline V gene encodes CDR1 MDHEN and CDR2 SYDVKM. Trimming cost V 6 bases and J 1 base; bases outside gene matches: 7. CDR3 nucleotides: TGTGCCAGCAGCCGCACCAGGGGGCAGAACACTGAAGCTTTCTTT. As protein: CASSRTRGQNTEAFF.

There are a few counts of this clone. This rearrangement joins TRBV21-1 to TRBJ2-4; the D segment call TRBD1 is taken from the table without a DNA check. TRBV21-1 is an annotated pseudogene. This CDR3 is built from 18 residues. The CDR3: CASSASNWAPVAKNIQYF. CDR3 DNA: TGTGCCAGCAGCGCATCAAATTGGGCTCCGGTAGCCAAAAACATTCAGTACTTC.

V usage is TRBV29-1 and J usage is TRBJ1-2; weak D call: TRBD1 (5 bases). Germline V lookup: CDR1 SQVTM, CDR2 ANQGSEA. The length of the CDR3 is 14 residues. Deletions cut 1 base from V and 0 bases from J, with 9 bases between. The CDR3 DNA follows: TGCAGCGTTGAAGTTAGGGGCTCTAACTATGGCTACACCTTC. This codes for CSVEVRGSNYGYTF. Supplemented by reference TRBV29-1 and TRBJ1-2, the full variable domain reads SAVISQKPSRDICQRGTSLTIQCQVDSQVTMMFWYRQQPGQSLTLIATANQGSEATYESGFVIDKFPISRPNLTFSTLTVSNMSPEDSSIYLCSVEVRGSNYGYTFGSGTRLTVV.

This rearrangement joins TRBV25-1 to TRBJ1-4; maybe TRBD1 (6 bases). This CDR3 spans 14 amino acids. Trimming took off 3 bases at V and 5 bases at J, with 10 bases between the two ends. Germline V gives CDR1 MGHDK, CDR2 SYGVNS. CDR3 amino acids: CASSDRGLNEKLFF. DNA for the CDR3: TGTGCCAGCAGTGACAGGGGCCTAAATGAAAAACTGTTTTTT.

This chain links TRBV11-2 with TRBJ1-1, with no clear D. The CDR3 runs 11 residues. Trimming stripped 4 bases from V and 7 bases from J, with 7 bases between. CDR1 and CDR2 (germline): SGHAT, FQNNGV. This chain's CDR3 is CASSSTFEAFF. CDR3 DNA sequence: TGTGCCAGCAGCTCCACATTTGAAGCTTTCTTT.

The chain employs TRBV30 and TRBJ1-1; 7 bases agree with TRBD1. The germline V gene encodes CDR1 GTSNPN and CDR2 SVGIG (reference sequence). This CDR3 is 13 amino acids long. V lost 5 bases and J lost 1; bases outside the gene matches: 4. The CDR3 sequence: CAWVGQTNTEAFF. CDR3 coding DNA: TGTGCCTGGGTGGGACAGACGAACACTGAAGCTTTCTTT.

This clone was detected once. An end of the junction does not agree with germline; a read error may underlie this. The chain couples TRBV7-2 to TRBJ2-1; TRBD2 matches at 8 bases. The CDR3 covers 14 residues. In germline, CDR1 is SGHTA, CDR2 FQGNSA. Here the CDR3 DNA reads TGTGCCAGCAGCAGGACTAGCAGCTACAATGGGCAGTTCTTC. Amino acids: CASSRTSSYNGQFF.

The chain links TRBV30 to TRBJ2-7; D is perhaps TRBD2 (6 bases). V was pared by 8 bases and J by 2 bases, with 16 bases between. CDR1 is GTSNPN and CDR2 is SVGIG in the germline V gene (reference sequence). CDR3 length: 13 amino acids. This CDR3 is CAGTRDSTYEQYF. DNA of the CDR3: TGTGCCGGCACTCGGGACTCTACCTACGAGCAGTACTTC.

This chain joins TRBV2 and TRBJ2-7; D gene uncertain. V lost 1 base and J 5 bases, leaving 21 bases between the germline ends. CDR3 length: 17 amino acids. Germline V gene sequence: CDR1 SNHLY, CDR2 FYNNEI. CDR3 sequence (DNA): TGTGCCAGCAGTGAAGACGACCCGAAGCGAGCTCTCAACGAGCAGTACTTC. Translating it yields CASSEDDPKRALNEQYF.

This clone appeared once. This sequence joins TRBV6-5 and TRBJ1-1; D is uncertain. V lost 1 base and J lost 6, with 9 bases in between. CDR3 length: 13 residues. Germline CDR1 MNHEY, CDR2 SVGAGI. The CDR3 sequence is CASSYFPSAEAFF. The CDR3 DNA reads TGTGCCAGCAGTTACTTTCCCTCAGCTGAAGCTTTCTTT.

This chain connects TRBV30 to TRBJ1-6; 9 bases are shared with TRBD1. The junction had 13 bases not matched to a gene; V was cut back by 2 bases and J by 8 bases. This CDR3 has 17 amino acids. Germline lookup yields CDR1 GTSNPN and CDR2 SVGIG (reference sequence). CDR3 sequence: CAWSTPGQGLGYSPLHF. The CDR3 region has the DNA TGTGCCTGGAGTACCCCCGGACAGGGGTTGGGGTATTCACCCCTCCACTTT.

The chain has TRBV7-2 and TRBJ1-2, with a tentative D call TRBD1 (6 bases). CDR3 length equals 14 residues. CDR1 and CDR2 from the germline V gene are SGHTA and FQGNSA. Trimming shortened V by 1 base and J by 7 bases, and 13 bases separated the two germline ends. The CDR3 protein is CASSLGRGAFGYTF. The DNA for the CDR3 is TGTGCCAGCAGCTTAGGCCGGGGGGCTTTTGGCTACACCTTC.

This clone was seen more than once but under ten times. The chain is built from TRBV30 and TRBJ2-2; 7 positions match TRBD1. V shed 1 base and J 1 base; nucleotides not matched to a gene: 6. The length of the CDR3 is 16 residues. Germline-derived CDR1 and CDR2 are GTSNPN and SVGIG (reference sequence). The CDR3, as DNA: TGTGCCTGGAGTGAGATGTGGACAGGGAACACCGGGGAGCTGTTTTTT. Translated: CAWSEMWTGNTGELFF. The whole variable domain, remainder taken from reference TRBV30 and TRBJ2-2, is SQTIHQWPATLVQPVGSPLSLECTVEGTSNPNLYWYRQAAGRGLQLLFYSVGIGQISSEVPQNLSASRPQDRQFILSSKKLLLSDSGFYLCAWSEMWTGNTGELFFGEGSRLTVL.

This chain joins TRBV5-4 and TRBJ2-5; TRBD1 matches at 8 bases. V lost 5 bases, J lost 5 bases, and 8 bases stayed unmatched. Germline values: CDR1 SGHNT, CDR2 YYREEE (reference sequence). The CDR3 runs 14 residues. The CDR3 protein is CASSSGQGVETQYF. The CDR3 DNA is TGTGCCAGCAGTTCCGGACAGGGCGTTGAGACCCAGTACTTC. Full variable domain (missing parts from reference TRBV5-4 and TRBJ2-5): ETGVTQSPTHLIKTRGQQVTLRCSSQSGHNTVSWYQQALGQGPQFIFQYYREEENGRGNFPPRFSGLQFPNYSSELNVNALELDDSALYLCASSSGQGVETQYFGPGTRLLVL.

There are a few counts of this clone. The rearrangement links TRBV6-5 to TRBJ1-3; D is undetermined. The V end lost 2 bases, the J end lost 0 bases, and 11 bases lay between the germline ends. CDR3 length: 16 amino acids. CDR1 and CDR2 from the germline V gene are MNHEY and SVGAGI. In nucleotides, the CDR3 is TGTGCCAGCAGTTACAGCCAAAGCCACTCTGGAAACACCATATATTTT. Protein product: CASSYSQSHSGNTIYF.

This chain uses TRBV9 with TRBJ1-1; TRBD1 aligns across 10 bases. Germline values: CDR1 SGDLS, CDR2 YYNGEE. The ends lost 4 bases at V and 6 bases at J; junction bases unmatched: 9. The CDR3 spans 15 residues. The CDR3 coding sequence is TGTGCCAGCAGCAAACAGACAGGGGGCTACGCTGAAGCTTTCTTT. Its protein product is CASSKQTGGYAEAFF.

The chain employs TRBV9 and TRBJ2-1; 12 bases are a match to TRBD2. Germline V gives CDR1 SGDLS, CDR2 YYNGEE. V dropped 4 bases and J dropped 10; count of bases not matched to a gene: 6. The CDR3 covers 14 residues. The CDR3: CASSLRTSGMEQFF. In nucleotides, the CDR3 is TGTGCCAGCAGCTTGCGGACTAGCGGGATGGAGCAGTTCTTC.

The rearrangement joins TRBV7-2 to TRBJ1-1, with a tentative D call TRBD1 (5 bases). This CDR3 comprises 16 residues. V lost 3 bases and J 1 base, leaving 15 bases between the germline ends. From germline, CDR1 is SGHTA and CDR2 FQGNSA. CDR3 DNA: TGTGCCAGCAGCTTCGGGACTCCGGCCCCGAACACTGAAGCTTTCTTT. This gives the protein CASSFGTPAPNTEAFF.

The chain combines TRBV7-2 with TRBJ2-7; D is undetermined. The germline V and J ends were trimmed by 2 bases and 2 bases, with 7 bases remaining between them. The germline V gene has CDR1 SGHTA and CDR2 FQGNSA. The CDR3 extends over 13 amino acids. Written as DNA, the CDR3 is TGTGCCAGCAGCTTACAAGAGACCTACGAGCAGTACTTC. It translates to CASSLQETYEQYF.

This clone appeared a few times. The chain uses TRBV6-5 and TRBJ2-7, with 9 nucleotides matching TRBD2. After removal of 5 bases from V and 4 bases from J, the junction contained 6 bases not matched to a gene. The CDR3 has 14 residues. The germline CDR1 and CDR2 sequences are MNHEY and SVGAGI. The CDR3 spells CASSPSGTHYEQYF. In DNA form, the CDR3 reads TGTGCCAGCAGTCCTAGCGGGACCCATTACGAGCAGTACTTC.

The chain is built from TRBV9 and TRBJ2-1, with 7 bases fitting TRBD2. Germline CDR1 SGDLS, CDR2 YYNGEE. V trimming: 4 bases; J trimming: 3 bases; junction bases outside the gene matches: 7. This CDR3 contains 15 residues. The CDR3 loop is CASSSAGTNYNEQFF. CDR3 coding DNA: TGTGCCAGCAGCTCCGCCGGGACTAACTACAATGAGCAGTTCTTC. The full variable domain, rest sourced from reference TRBV9 and TRBJ2-1, is DSGVTQTPKHLITATGQRVTLRCSPRSGDLSVYWYQQSLDQGLQFLIQYYNGEERAKGNILERFSAQQFPDLHSELNLSSLELGDSALYFCASSSAGTNYNEQFFGPGTRLTVL.

The CDR3 sequence is CSGWDSYEQYF. The CDR3 bases are TGCAGCGGCTGGGACAGCTACGAGCAGTACTTC. The J gene is TRBJ2-5, the V gene TRBV29-1, with 7 bases identical to TRBD1. The assigned J gene may be wrong: the sequence end matches TRBJ2-7 better. CDR1 is SQVTM and CDR2 is ANQGSEA in the germline V gene. This CDR3 has 11 residues.

The gene calls are TRBV30 and TRBJ2-7; no clear D. V was clipped by 0 bases and J by 13 bases, with 13 bases between them. Germline CDR1 and CDR2: GTSNPN and SVGIG (reference sequence). The CDR3 covers 11 residues. CDR3 sequence (DNA): TGTGCCTGGAGTGTACTGGGCAAGTCCTACTTC. Protein product: CAWSVLGKSYF. Drawing the rest from reference TRBV30 and TRBJ2-7, the complete variable domain is SQTIHQWPATLVQPVGSPLSLECTVEGTSNPNLYWYRQAAGRGLQLLFYSVGIGQISSEVPQNLSASRPQDRQFILSSKKLLLSDSGFYLCAWSVLGKSYFGPGTRLTVT.

This chain connects TRBV4-2 to TRBJ1-5, with TRBD1 matching 7 bases. This CDR3 has 16 amino acids. Germline lookup yields CDR1 LGHNA and CDR2 YNFKEQ. With 1 base clipped from V and 5 bases from J, the junction kept 8 bases outside the gene matches. CDR3 coding DNA: TGTGCCAGCAGCCAAGTGACAGGGTGGGCCGATCAGCCCCAGCATTTT. It specifies CASSQVTGWADQPQHF.